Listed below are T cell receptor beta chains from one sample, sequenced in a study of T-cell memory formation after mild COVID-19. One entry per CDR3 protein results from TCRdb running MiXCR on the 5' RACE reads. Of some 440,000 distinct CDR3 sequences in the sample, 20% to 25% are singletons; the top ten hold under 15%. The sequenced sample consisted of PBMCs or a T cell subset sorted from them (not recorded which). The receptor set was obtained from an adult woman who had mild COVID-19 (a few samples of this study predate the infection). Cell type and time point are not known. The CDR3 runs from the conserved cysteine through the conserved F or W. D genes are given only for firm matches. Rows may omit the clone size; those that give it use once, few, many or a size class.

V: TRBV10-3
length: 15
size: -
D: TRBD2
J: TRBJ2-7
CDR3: CAISDWTSGSGEQYF
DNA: TGTGCCATCAGCGATTGGACTAGCGGGAGTGGCGAGCAGTACTTC

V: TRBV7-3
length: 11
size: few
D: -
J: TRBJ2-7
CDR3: CASSSGSEQYF
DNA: TGTGCCAGCAGCTCAGGATCCGAGCAGTACTTC

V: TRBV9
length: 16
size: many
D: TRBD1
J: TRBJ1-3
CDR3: CASSGGQGRPGNTIYF
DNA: TGTGCCAGCAGCGGCGGACAGGGGAGGCCTGGAAACACCATATATTTT

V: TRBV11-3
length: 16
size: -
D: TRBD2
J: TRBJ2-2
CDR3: CASSSGNPGGTGELFF
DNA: TGTGCCAGCAGCTCAGGGAACCCGGGGGGCACCGGGGAGCTGTTTTTT

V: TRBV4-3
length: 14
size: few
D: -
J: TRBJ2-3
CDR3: CASRQSAGTDTQYF
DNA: TGCGCCAGCAGGCAATCAGCGGGCACAGATACGCAGTATTTT

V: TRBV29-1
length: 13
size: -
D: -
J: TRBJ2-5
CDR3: CSPLTGTEETQYF
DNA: TGCAGCCCCCTCACAGGGACGGAAGAGACCCAGTACTTC

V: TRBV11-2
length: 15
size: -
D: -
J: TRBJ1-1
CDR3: CASSLRPYLDTEAFF
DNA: TGTGCCAGCAGCTTAAGGCCGTACCTGGACACTGAAGCTTTCTTT

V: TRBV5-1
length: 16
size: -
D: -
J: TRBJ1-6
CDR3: CASSLAGGRYNSPLHF
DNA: TGCGCCAGCAGCTTGGCTGGGGGAAGATATAATTCACCCCTCCACTTT

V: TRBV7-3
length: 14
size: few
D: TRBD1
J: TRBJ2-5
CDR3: CASSPTGQEETQYF
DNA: TGTGCCAGCAGTCCGACAGGGCAGGAGGAGACCCAGTACTTC

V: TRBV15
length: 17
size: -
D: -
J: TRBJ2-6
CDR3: CATSRSGLIAGANVLTF
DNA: TGTGCCACCAGCAGATCCGGATTAATAGCTGGGGCCAACGTCCTGACTTTC

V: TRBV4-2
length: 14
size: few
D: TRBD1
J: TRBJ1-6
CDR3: CASSQDRGFSPLHF
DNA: TGTGCCAGCAGCCAAGACAGGGGGTTTTCACCCCTCCACTTT

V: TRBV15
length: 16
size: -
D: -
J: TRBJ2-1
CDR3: CATSRRPSGTYNEQFF
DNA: TGTGCCACCAGCAGGAGACCCAGCGGTACCTACAATGAGCAGTTCTTC